Following are 17 T cell receptor beta chains from one sample sequenced in a study of siplizumab effects on memory and regulatory T cells (dated by TCRdb to between 2018 and 2020). The library was produced with the immunoSEQ multiplex PCR assay. In TCRdb, the immuneACCESS table is reduced to in-frame sequences with V and J assigned. These tables do not hold every clone; where another copy was compared, an unresolved V gene accounts for under half, and the others remain unexplained. The sample has 50,000 or so clones on record, roughly 87% of them singletons. 0.35% of the sample belongs to the ten largest clones. Sequenced material: naive CD8+ T cells sorted from blood. Sample cell subset or site, as interpreted from the label and publication: unstimulated naive T cells. The receptors here all came from a human donor in good health.

V usage is TRBV27 and J usage is TRBJ2-1; 9 nucleotides line up with TRBD1. Germline V gene sequence: CDR1 MNHEY, CDR2 SMNVEV (reference sequence). The CDR3 covers 18 residues. J gave up 6 bases and V 2 bases, and 14 bases lay outside the gene matches. The DNA of the CDR3 is TGTGCCAGCAGTTTAAAGCCGGGACAGGGTACAATGAGCAATGAGCAGTTCTTC. This sequence encodes CASSLKPGQGTMSNEQFF.

The rearrangement links TRBV19 to TRBJ1-2; D perhaps matches TRBD1 (6 bases). Germline CDR1 reads LNHDA; CDR2 reads SQIVND (reference sequence). This CDR3 has 14 amino acids. The ends were cut back, 4 bases at V and 4 bases at J, with 13 bases in the middle. This chain's CDR3 is CASSNRVSSYGYTF. In DNA form, the CDR3 reads TGTGCCAGTAGTAACAGGGTGTCGAGCTATGGCTACACCTTC.

The V and J genes are TRBV7-9 and TRBJ2-1, with D possibly being TRBD2 (6 bases). The V gene lost 5 bases and the J gene lost 10 bases, with 12 bases spanning the gap. CDR1 is SEHNR, CDR2 FQNEAQ, per germline (reference sequence). The CDR3 runs to 12 residues. DNA for the CDR3: TGTGCCAGCAGCCCACTAGCACGGGAGCAGTTCTTC. It encodes CASSPLAREQFF.

This chain uses TRBV11-2 with TRBJ1-3; D is possibly TRBD1 (5 bases). The CDR3 is 19 amino acids. Trimming took 5 bases from V and 0 from J, leaving 23 bases between them. The V gene's germline CDR1 is SGHAT and CDR2 FQNNGV. CDR3 nucleotides: TGTGCCAGCAGCCTCTTAGAGGTCTACAGCGGGGGCTCTGGAAACACCATATATTTT. As protein: CASSLLEVYSGGSGNTIYF.

The chain carries TRBV5-4 and TRBJ2-7, with D perhaps matching TRBD1 (6 bases). This CDR3 contains 15 residues. Germline loops: CDR1 SGHNT, CDR2 YYREEE (reference sequence). With 5 bases removed from V and 0 bases from J, the gap between germline ends came to 15 bases. The CDR3 is CASSQLAGASYEQYF. The CDR3 coding sequence is TGTGCCAGCAGTCAACTCGCAGGGGCCTCCTACGAGCAGTACTTC.

The chain recombines TRBV7-9 with TRBJ2-7, with D uncertain. Between the trimmed V and J ends, which lost 0 bases and 1 base, there was a span of 4 bases. The CDR3 spans 13 residues. CDR1 and CDR2 from the germline V gene are SEHNR and FQNEAQ (reference sequence). CDR3 loop: CASSLAGSYEQYF. The CDR3 nucleotides read TGTGCCAGCAGCTTAGCCGGGTCCTACGAGCAGTACTTC.

The rearrangement uses TRBV6-4 and TRBJ2-2, with D possibly being TRBD2 (5 bases). The V gene lost 3 bases and the J gene lost 13 bases, with 30 bases spanning the gap. The CDR3 totals 18 residues. Germline values: CDR1 MRHNA, CDR2 SNTAGT. The CDR3 here is CASSEEPSAVRSAGRLFF. Written as DNA, the CDR3 is TGTGCCAGCAGTGAGGAGCCGTCGGCAGTCCGGTCGGCGGGCCGGCTGTTTTTT.

The chain carries TRBV29-1 and TRBJ1-2; tentative D call: TRBD1 (5 bases). Germline assignment: CDR1 SQVTM and CDR2 ANQGSEA. V lost 4 bases and J 7 bases, leaving 34 bases between the germline ends. The CDR3 is 19 amino acids. Here the CDR3 reads CSVGYRNPSAWGYAPGYTF. The CDR3 DNA reads as TGCAGCGTTGGTTACAGAAACCCCTCCGCCTGGGGCTACGCGCCTGGCTACACCTTC.

The chain links TRBV6-1 to TRBJ2-3; 12 positions agree with TRBD2. After removal of 3 bases from V and 2 bases from J, the junction contained 3 bases not matched to a gene. The CDR3 runs to 16 residues. The V gene's germline CDR1 is MNHNS and CDR2 SASEGT. This CDR3 reads CASSEGLAGATDTQYF. The CDR3 nucleotides read TGTGCCAGCAGTGAGGGACTAGCGGGTGCCACAGATACGCAGTATTTT.

The chain combines TRBV9 with TRBJ2-3; D is unresolved. This CDR3 is 14 amino acids long. V gave up 4 bases and J gave up 4 bases, with 13 bases separating them. The germline gives CDR1 SGDLS, CDR2 YYNGEE. The CDR3 reads CASSRVSGADTQYF. In DNA, the CDR3 is TGTGCCAGCAGCAGGGTTTCTGGGGCAGATACGCAGTATTTT.

The chain has TRBV7-7 and TRBJ2-2; 7 bases match TRBD2. Germline values: CDR1 SSHAT, CDR2 FNYEAQ (reference sequence). The CDR3 has 19 residues. The trim removed 5 bases at V and 0 bases at J, leaving 15 bases unmatched. CDR3 nucleotides: TGTGCCAGCAGCCCAGGGTGGAGCGGGGAAGCTTCGAACACCGGGGAGCTGTTTTTT. Translating gives CASSPGWSGEASNTGELFF.

The gene calls are TRBV10-1 and TRBJ2-6; D may be TRBD1 (6 bases). V was shortened by 6 bases and J by 2 bases, with 17 bases between the two germline ends. Germline V gene lookup returns CDR1 WNHNN and CDR2 SYGVQD (reference sequence). The CDR3 has 17 amino acids. CDR3 nucleotides: TGCGCCAGCAGAAGAAGGTACAGGGTGGCTGGGGCCAACGTCCTGACTTTC. Its translation: CASRRRYRVAGANVLTF.

The V gene is TRBV5-1, the J gene TRBJ2-2; D might be TRBD1 (6 bases). Germline CDR1 and CDR2: SGHRS and YFSETQ. V was pared by 4 bases and J by 4 bases, with 11 bases between. This CDR3 region has 14 residues. CDR3 bases: TGCGCCAGCAGCCCGTACAGGGCCACCGGGGAGCTGTTTTTT. Protein sequence: CASSPYRATGELFF.

Turning to this clone: One end of the junction fails to match germline, which may point to a read error. J is TRBJ2-6 and V is TRBV5-1; D call uncertain. Germline values: CDR1 SGHRS, CDR2 YFSETQ. CDR3 length: 15 amino acids. The CDR3 DNA reads TGCGCCAGCAGGAACAGCCCCTCTTGGGCCAACGTCCTGACTTTC. This sequence encodes CASRNSPSWANVLTF.

The chain couples TRBV7-9 to TRBJ2-5; unclear D gene. The germline CDR1 and CDR2 sequences are SEHNR and FQNEAQ (reference sequence). The V end was cut by 4 bases, the J end by 2 bases, with 11 bases between. CDR3 size: 14 residues. Here the CDR3 reads CASSYPDTQETQYF. CDR3 sequence (DNA): TGTGCCAGCAGCTACCCCGACACTCAAGAGACCCAGTACTTC.

V gene TRBV6-5 combines with J gene TRBJ2-7, with D tentatively TRBD1 or TRBD2 (5 bases each). The CDR3 is 16 residues long. V lost 0 bases to trimming and J lost 6 bases, with 18 bases between them. The germline V gene encodes CDR1 MNHEY and CDR2 SVGAGI. CDR3 nucleotides: TGTGCCAGCAGTTACTCTTTCGGGACGTGGGCCTCCGAGCAGTACTTC. This sequence encodes CASSYSFGTWASEQYF.

This clone was picked up one time. The chain combines TRBV21-1 with TRBJ1-5. TRBV21-1 is termed a pseudogene. The CDR3 sequence is 14 residues long. CDR3 loop: CASPCGREDQPQHF. CDR3 bases: TGTGCCAGCCCCTGTGGCAGGGAGGATCAGCCCCAGCATTTT.